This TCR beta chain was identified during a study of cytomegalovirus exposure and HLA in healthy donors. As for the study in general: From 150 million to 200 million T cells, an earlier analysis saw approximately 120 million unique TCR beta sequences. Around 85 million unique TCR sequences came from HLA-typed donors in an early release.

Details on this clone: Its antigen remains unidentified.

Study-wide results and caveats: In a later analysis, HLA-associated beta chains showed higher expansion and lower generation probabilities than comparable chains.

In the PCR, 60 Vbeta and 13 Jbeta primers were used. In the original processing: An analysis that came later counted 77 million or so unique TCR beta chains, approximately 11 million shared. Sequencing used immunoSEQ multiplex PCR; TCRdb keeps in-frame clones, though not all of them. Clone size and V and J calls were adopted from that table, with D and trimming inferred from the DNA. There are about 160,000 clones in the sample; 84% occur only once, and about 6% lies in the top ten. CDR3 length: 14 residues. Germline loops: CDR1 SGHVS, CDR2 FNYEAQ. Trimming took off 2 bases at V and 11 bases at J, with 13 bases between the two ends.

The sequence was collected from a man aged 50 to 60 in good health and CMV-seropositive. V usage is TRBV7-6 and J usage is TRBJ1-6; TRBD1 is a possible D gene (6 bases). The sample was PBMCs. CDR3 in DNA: TGTGCCAGCAGCTTAAGACAGGCGGGGGCACCCCTCCACTTT. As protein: CASSLRQAGAPLHF.